Given below is one TCR beta chain in context. The sample is drawn from a study of blood T cell repertoires in COVID-19. Overall study: Whether acute or convalescent, the COVID-19 samples came from the United States, Italy and Spain. PBMCs, B-cell-depleted T cells, or T cells were the source of the cDNA or gDNA that made up the material.

Germline CDR1 reads SQVTM; CDR2 reads ANQGSEA. The ends were cut back, 3 bases at V and 4 bases at J, with 13 bases in the middle. This CDR3 has 13 amino acids. Authors' analysis steps: Nucleated cell counts were estimated from reference gene primer amplification. Assay used: immunoSEQ multiplex PCR; TCRdb lists only in-frame clones, some missing. The V and J calls and the clone size are those of that table, but D and trimming were determined from the DNA. This sample has about 190,000 clones, with 84% found just once. Specimen: peripheral blood. This receptor was obtained from a woman in her sixties or seventies with active or convalescent COVID-19. This chain uses TRBV29-1 with TRBJ2-7, with a tentative D call TRBD2 (5 bases). CDR3 sequence reads: CSVEGPEGYEQYF. The CDR3 bases are TGCAGCGTTGAGGGCCCCGAGGGATACGAGCAGTACTTC.